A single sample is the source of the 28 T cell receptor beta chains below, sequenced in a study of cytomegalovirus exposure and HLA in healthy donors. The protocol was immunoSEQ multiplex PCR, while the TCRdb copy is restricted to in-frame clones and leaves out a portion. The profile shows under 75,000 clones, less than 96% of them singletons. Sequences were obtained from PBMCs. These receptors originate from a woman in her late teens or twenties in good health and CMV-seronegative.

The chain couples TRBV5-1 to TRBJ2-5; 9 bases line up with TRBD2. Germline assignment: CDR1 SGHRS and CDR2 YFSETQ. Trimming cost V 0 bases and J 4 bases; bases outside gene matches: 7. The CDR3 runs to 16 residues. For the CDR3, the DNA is TGCGCCAGCAGCTTGGACCCTAGCGGGGTGGGAGAGACCCAGTACTTC. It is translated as CASSLDPSGVGETQYF.

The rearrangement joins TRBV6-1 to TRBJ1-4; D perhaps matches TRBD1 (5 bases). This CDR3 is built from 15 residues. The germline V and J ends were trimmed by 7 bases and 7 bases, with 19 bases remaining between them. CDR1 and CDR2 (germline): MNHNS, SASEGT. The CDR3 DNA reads TGTGCCAGCACCTCGGGGGGGGACCCCACTGAAAAACTGTTTTTT. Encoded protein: CASTSGGDPTEKLFF.

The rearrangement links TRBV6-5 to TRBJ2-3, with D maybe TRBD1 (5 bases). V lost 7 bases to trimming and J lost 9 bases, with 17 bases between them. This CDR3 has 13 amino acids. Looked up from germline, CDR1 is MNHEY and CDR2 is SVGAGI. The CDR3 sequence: CASTGITGATQYF. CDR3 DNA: TGTGCCAGCACGGGCATCACTGGGGCGACGCAGTATTTT.

CDR3 sequence reads: CASSKVGQKYQETQYF. The CDR3 nucleotides are TGTGCCAGCAGCAAAGTCGGACAGAAGTACCAAGAGACCCAGTACTTC. The chain uses TRBV21-1 and TRBJ2-5; the DNA was not used to check the table's D call, TRBD1. TRBV21-1 is a listed pseudogene. This CDR3 has 16 amino acids.

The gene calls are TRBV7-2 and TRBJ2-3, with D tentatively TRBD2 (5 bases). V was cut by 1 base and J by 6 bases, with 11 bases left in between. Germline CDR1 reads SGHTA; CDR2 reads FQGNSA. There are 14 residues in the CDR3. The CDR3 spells CASSLGLPGDTQYF. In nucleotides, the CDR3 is TGTGCCAGCAGCTTAGGACTACCGGGGGATACGCAGTATTTT.

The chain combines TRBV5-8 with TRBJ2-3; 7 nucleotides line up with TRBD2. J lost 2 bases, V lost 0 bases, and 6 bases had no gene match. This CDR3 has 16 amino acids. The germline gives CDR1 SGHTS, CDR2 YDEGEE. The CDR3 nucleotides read TGTGCCAGCAGCTTGGCCGCGGGACTAAACACAGATACGCAGTATTTT. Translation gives CASSLAAGLNTDTQYF.

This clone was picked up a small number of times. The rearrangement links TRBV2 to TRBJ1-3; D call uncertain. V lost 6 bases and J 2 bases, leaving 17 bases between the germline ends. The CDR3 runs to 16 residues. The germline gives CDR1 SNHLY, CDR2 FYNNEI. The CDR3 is CASSSLDWAPGNTIYF. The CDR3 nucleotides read TGTGCCAGCAGCTCACTGGACTGGGCGCCTGGAAACACCATATATTTT. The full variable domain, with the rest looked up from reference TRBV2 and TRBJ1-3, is EPEVTQTPSHQVTQMGQEVILRCVPISNHLYFYWYRQILGQKVEFLVSFYNNEISEKSEIFDDQFSVERPDGSNFTLKIRSTKLEDSAMYFCASSSLDWAPGNTIYFGEGSWLTVV.

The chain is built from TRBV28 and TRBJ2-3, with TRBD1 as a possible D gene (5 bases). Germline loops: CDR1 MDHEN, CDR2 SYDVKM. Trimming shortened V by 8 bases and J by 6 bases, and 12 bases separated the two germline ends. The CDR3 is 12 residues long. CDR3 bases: TGTGCCAGCCTGGGGCCCCCCGATACGCAGTATTTT. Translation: CASLGPPDTQYF.

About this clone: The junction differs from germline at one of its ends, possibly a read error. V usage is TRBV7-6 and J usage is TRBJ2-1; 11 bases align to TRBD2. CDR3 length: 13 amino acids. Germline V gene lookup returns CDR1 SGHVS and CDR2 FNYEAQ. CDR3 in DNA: TGTGGCAGCAGCTTAGCGGGGGGGTATGAGCAGTTCTTC. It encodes CGSSLAGGYEQFF.

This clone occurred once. The CDR3 spells CASSLAPGGKADTQYF. The CDR3 DNA reads TGTGCCAGCAGCTTAGCGCCGGGGGGGAAAGCAGATACGCAGTATTTT. This rearrangement joins TRBV7-2 to TRBJ2-3, with 8 bases fitting TRBD2. V shed 0 bases, J shed 4 bases, and the junction held 6 bases outside the gene matches. Per germline, CDR1 SGHTA and CDR2 FQGNSA. The CDR3 is 16 amino acids.

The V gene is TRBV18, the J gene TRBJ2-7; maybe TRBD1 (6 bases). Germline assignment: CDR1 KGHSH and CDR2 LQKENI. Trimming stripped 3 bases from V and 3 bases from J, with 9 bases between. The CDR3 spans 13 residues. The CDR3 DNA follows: TGTGCCAGCTCACCGGACAGCTTCTACGAGCAGTACTTC. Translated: CASSPDSFYEQYF.

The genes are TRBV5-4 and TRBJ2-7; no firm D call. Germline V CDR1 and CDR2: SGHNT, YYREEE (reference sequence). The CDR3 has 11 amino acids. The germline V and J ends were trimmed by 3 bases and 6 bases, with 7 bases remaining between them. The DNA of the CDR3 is TGTGCCAGCAGCTCCCGTCTCGAGCAGTACTTC. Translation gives CASSSRLEQYF.

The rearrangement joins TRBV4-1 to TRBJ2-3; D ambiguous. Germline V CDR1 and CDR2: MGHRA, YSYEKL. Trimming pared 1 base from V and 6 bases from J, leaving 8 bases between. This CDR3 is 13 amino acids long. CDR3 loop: CASSQGGVDTQYF. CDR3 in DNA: TGCGCCAGCAGCCAAGGCGGCGTGGATACGCAGTATTTT.

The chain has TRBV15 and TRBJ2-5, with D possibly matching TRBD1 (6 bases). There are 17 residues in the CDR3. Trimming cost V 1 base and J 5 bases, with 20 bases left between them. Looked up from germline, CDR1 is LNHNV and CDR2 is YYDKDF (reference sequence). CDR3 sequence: CATSRGGQVSPPETQYF. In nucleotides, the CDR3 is TGTGCCACCAGCAGAGGGGGACAAGTCTCACCCCCGGAGACCCAGTACTTC.

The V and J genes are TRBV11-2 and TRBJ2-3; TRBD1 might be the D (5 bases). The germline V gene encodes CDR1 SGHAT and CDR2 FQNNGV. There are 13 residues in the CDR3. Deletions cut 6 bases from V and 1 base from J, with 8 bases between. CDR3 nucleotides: TGTGCCAGCAGGGTAGGGGGCACAGATACGCAGTATTTT. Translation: CASRVGGTDTQYF.

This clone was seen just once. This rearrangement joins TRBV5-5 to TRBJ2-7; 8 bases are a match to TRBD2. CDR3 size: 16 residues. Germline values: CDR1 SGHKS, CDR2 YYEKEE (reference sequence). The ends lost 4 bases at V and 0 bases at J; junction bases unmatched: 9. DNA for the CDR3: TGTGCCAGCAGCCTTCTGGGCGGGAGGAGCTCCTACGAGCAGTACTTC. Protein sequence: CASSLLGGRSSYEQYF.

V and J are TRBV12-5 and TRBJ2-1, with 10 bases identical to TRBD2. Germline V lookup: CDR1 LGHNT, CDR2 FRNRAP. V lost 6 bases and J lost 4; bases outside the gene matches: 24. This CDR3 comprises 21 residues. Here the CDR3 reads CASGPAEGSLAGGQHYNEQFF. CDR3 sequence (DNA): TGTGCTAGTGGCCCCGCGGAGGGGTCCTTAGCGGGAGGCCAACATTACAATGAGCAGTTCTTC. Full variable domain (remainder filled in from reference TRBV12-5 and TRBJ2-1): DARVTQTPRHKVTEMGQEVTMRCQPILGHNTVFWYRQTMMQGLELLAYFRNRAPLDDSGMPKDRFSAEMPDATLATLKIQPSEPRDSAVYFCASGPAEGSLAGGQHYNEQFFGPGTRLTVL.

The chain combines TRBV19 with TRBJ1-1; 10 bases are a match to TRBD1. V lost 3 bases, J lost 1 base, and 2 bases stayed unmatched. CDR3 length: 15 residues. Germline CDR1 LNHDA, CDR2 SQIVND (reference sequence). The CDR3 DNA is TGTGCCAGTAGTATCGGGACAGGGGAGAACACTGAAGCTTTCTTT. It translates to CASSIGTGENTEAFF.

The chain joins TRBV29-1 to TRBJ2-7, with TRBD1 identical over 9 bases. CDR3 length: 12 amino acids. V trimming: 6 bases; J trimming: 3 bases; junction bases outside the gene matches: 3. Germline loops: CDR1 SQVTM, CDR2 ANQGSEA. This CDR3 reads CSVWGQGYEQYF. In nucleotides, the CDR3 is TGCAGCGTCTGGGGACAGGGCTACGAGCAGTACTTC.

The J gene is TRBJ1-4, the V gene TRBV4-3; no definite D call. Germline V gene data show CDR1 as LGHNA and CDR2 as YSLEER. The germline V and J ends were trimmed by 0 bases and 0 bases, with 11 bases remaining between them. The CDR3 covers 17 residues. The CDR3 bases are TGCGCCAGCAGCCAAGATTGGAGGCCTGCAACTAATGAAAAACTGTTTTTT. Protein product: CASSQDWRPATNEKLFF.

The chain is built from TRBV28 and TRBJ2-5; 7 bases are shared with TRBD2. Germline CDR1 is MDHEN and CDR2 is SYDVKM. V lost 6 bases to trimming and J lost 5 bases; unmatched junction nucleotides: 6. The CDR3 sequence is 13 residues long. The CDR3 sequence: CASSPGGWETQYF. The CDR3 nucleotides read TGTGCCAGCAGCCCCGGGGGGTGGGAGACCCAGTACTTC.

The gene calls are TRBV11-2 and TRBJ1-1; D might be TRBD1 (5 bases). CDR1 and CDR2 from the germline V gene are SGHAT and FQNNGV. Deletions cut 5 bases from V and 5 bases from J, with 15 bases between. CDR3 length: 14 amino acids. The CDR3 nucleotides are TGTGCCAGCAGCCCGGGCGGGGGTGGGACTGAAGCTTTCTTT. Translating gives CASSPGGGGTEAFF.

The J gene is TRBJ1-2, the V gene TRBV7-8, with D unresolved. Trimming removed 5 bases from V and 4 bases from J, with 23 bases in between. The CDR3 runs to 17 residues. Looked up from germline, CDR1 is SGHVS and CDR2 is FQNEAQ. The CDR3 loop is CASSPSSATGVFYGYTF. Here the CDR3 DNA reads TGTGCCAGCAGCCCTAGTAGCGCCACCGGGGTTTTCTATGGCTACACCTTC. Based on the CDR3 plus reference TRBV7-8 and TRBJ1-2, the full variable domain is GAGVSQSPRYKVAKRGQDVALRCDPISGHVSLFWYQQALGQGPEFLTYFQNEAQLDKSGLPSDRFFAERPEGSVSTLKIQRTQQEDSAVYLCASSPSSATGVFYGYTFGSGTRLTVV.

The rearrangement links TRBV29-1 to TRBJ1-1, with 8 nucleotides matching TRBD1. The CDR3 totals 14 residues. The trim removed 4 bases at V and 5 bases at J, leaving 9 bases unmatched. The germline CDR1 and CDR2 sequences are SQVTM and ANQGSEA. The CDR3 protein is CSVVRQGAWTEAFF. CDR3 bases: TGCAGCGTTGTTCGGCAGGGGGCGTGGACTGAAGCTTTCTTT.

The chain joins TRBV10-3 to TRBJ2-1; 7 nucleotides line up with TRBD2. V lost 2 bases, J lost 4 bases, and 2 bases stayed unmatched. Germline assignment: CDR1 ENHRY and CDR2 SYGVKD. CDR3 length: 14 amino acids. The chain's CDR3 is CAISEGLVYNEQFF. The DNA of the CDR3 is TGTGCCATCAGTGAGGGACTAGTTTACAATGAGCAGTTCTTC.

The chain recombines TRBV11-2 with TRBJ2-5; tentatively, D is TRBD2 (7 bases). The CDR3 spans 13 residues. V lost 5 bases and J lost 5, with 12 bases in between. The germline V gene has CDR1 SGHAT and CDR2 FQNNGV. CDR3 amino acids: CASSAGAGETQYF. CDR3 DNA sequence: TGTGCCAGCAGCGCGGGGGCCGGGGAGACCCAGTACTTC.

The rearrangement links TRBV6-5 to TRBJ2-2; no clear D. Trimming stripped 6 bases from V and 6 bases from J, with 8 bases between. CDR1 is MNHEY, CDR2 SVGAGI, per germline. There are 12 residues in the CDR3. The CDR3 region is CASSPFPGELFF. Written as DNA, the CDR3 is TGTGCCAGCAGCCCCTTTCCCGGGGAGCTGTTTTTT.

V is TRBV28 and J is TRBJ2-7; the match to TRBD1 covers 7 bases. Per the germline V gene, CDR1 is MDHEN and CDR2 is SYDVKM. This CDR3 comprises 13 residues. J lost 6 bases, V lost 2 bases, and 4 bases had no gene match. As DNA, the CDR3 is TGTGCCAGCAGTTTACCCAGGGGGTCCGAGCAGTACTTC. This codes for CASSLPRGSEQYF.